The 17 T cell receptor beta chains below all came from one sample that was sequenced in a study of shared clonotypes between healthy human individuals. Profiled with immunoSEQ multiplex PCR; TCRdb holds only in-frame clones, not every one. This table holds around 1,900,000 clones, 93% found once. Only CD45RO-negative cells positively selected for CCR7 counted as naive CD8 cells, so terminally differentiated effector memory CD45RA+ cells were excluded. Sequenced material: naive CD8+ T cells from PBMCs. The receptors here all came from a man in his late teens or twenties in good health. Some clones in this sample may be carry-over from other donors' samples.

This chain joins TRBV4-3 and TRBJ2-7; TRBD1 agrees at 7 bases. The V gene end was trimmed by 6 bases and the J gene end by 2 bases; junction bases not matched to a gene: 10. This CDR3 spans 15 amino acids. The germline V gene has CDR1 LGHNA and CDR2 YSLEER. In DNA, the CDR3 is TGCGCCAGCAGTGGTGAGGGGGCGACCCCCTACGAGCAGTACTTC. It codes for CASSGEGATPYEQYF.

This chain uses TRBV27 with TRBJ2-2; D not resolved. The V and J ends lost 0 bases and 10 bases respectively, with 9 bases between them. CDR1 and CDR2 (germline): MNHEY, SMNVEV (reference sequence). The CDR3 is made up of 13 amino acids. The CDR3 loop is CASSLSGRMELFF. CDR3 DNA sequence: TGTGCCAGCAGTTTATCGGGCCGGATGGAGCTGTTTTTT.

The chain combines TRBV6-5 with TRBJ2-7; possible D gene TRBD2, 5 bases. V lost 5 bases and J 6 bases, leaving 14 bases between the germline ends. Germline V gives CDR1 MNHEY, CDR2 SVGAGI. CDR3 length: 13 amino acids. CDR3: CASSPSRGSEQYF. The CDR3 DNA reads TGTGCCAGCAGTCCCTCTCGAGGGTCCGAGCAGTACTTC.

Only one count was recorded for this clone. V is TRBV6-5 and J is TRBJ2-7; either TRBD1 or TRBD2 may supply D (7 bases each). The V end was cut by 0 bases, the J end by 7 bases, with 19 bases between. Looked up from germline, CDR1 is MNHEY and CDR2 is SVGAGI. This CDR3 has 16 amino acids. CDR3 in amino acids: CASSYSSGTAGLEQYF. The CDR3 nucleotides are TGTGCCAGCAGTTACTCGAGCGGGACAGCCGGGCTAGAGCAGTACTTC.

The gene calls are TRBV28 and TRBJ1-1; D is unresolved. Between the trimmed V and J ends, which lost 3 bases and 1 base, there was a span of 15 bases. This CDR3 is built from 16 residues. Germline CDR1 and CDR2: MDHEN and SYDVKM. The DNA for the CDR3 is TGTGCCAGCAGTTTGGTACGGGTGGGCGCGAACACTGAAGCTTTCTTT. It specifies CASSLVRVGANTEAFF.

CDR3 amino acids: CAISGSGASTDTQYF. CDR3 nucleotides: TGTGCCATCAGCGGGAGCGGGGCCAGCACAGATACGCAGTATTTT. The rearrangement links TRBV10-3 to TRBJ2-3; 7 bases map to TRBD2. V shed 6 bases, J shed 0 bases, and the junction held 6 bases outside the gene matches. Germline CDR1 and CDR2: ENHRY and SYGVKD. The CDR3 spans 15 residues.

The chain employs TRBV28 and TRBJ2-1; D not resolved. The CDR3 consists of 14 residues. The germline V gene encodes CDR1 MDHEN and CDR2 SYDVKM. Trimming pared 2 bases from V and 5 bases from J, leaving 10 bases between. CDR3 nucleotide sequence: TGTGCCAGCAGTTTAGCATCTATAAACAATGAGCAGTTCTTC. It is translated as CASSLASINNEQFF.

This rearrangement joins TRBV9 to TRBJ1-3, with 8 bases fitting TRBD1. Germline assignment: CDR1 SGDLS and CDR2 YYNGEE. Trimming removed 0 bases from V and 0 bases from J; junction bases left unmatched: 5. The CDR3 length is 17 residues. The CDR3 DNA is TGTGCCAGCAGCGTAGGACAGGGGCGCCTCTCTGGAAACACCATATATTTT. Translated, it gives CASSVGQGRLSGNTIYF. Complete variable domain (other parts from reference TRBV9 and TRBJ1-3): DSGVTQTPKHLITATGQRVTLRCSPRSGDLSVYWYQQSLDQGLQFLIQYYNGEERAKGNILERFSAQQFPDLHSELNLSSLELGDSALYFCASSVGQGRLSGNTIYFGEGSWLTVV.

Points on this clone: Other DNA variants within this sample encode the same CDR3. The chain joins TRBV7-2 to TRBJ2-7; D is uncertain. CDR1 and CDR2 (germline): SGHTA, FQGNSA. This CDR3 region has 12 residues. V was pared by 5 bases and J by 2 bases, with 7 bases between. CDR3 nucleotide sequence: TGTGCCAGCAGCCCCTCCCCCTACGAGCAGTACTTC. It yields the protein CASSPSPYEQYF.

This clone showed up just a few times. This sample also contains other DNA sequences that code for the same CDR3. V is TRBV9 and J is TRBJ1-3; no clear D. Germline V lookup: CDR1 SGDLS, CDR2 YYNGEE. The CDR3 covers 14 residues. The germline V and J ends were trimmed by 0 bases and 4 bases, with 8 bases remaining between them. The CDR3 nucleotides read TGTGCCAGCAGCGTAGGAGGGCACGGAAACACCATATATTTT. It is translated as CASSVGGHGNTIYF.

This clone was detected only once. The chain carries TRBV27 and TRBJ2-1; 9 bases agree with TRBD2. The trim removed 5 bases at V and 5 bases at J, leaving 10 bases unmatched. This CDR3 has 16 amino acids. Germline V lookup: CDR1 MNHEY, CDR2 SMNVEV (reference sequence). The CDR3 DNA sequence: TGTGCCAGCAGTGCTCTCTGGCGGGAGGGAAACAATGAGCAGTTCTTC. Residues: CASSALWREGNNEQFF.

The CDR3 nucleotides read TGTGCCATCAGTGAGATGCAAGATACGCAGTATTTT. This translates into CAISEMQDTQYF. The rearrangement joins TRBV10-3 to TRBJ2-3; D unresolved. V lost 2 bases and J lost 5, with 5 bases in between. Germline lookup yields CDR1 ENHRY and CDR2 SYGVKD. This CDR3 has 12 amino acids.

V gene TRBV7-2 combines with J gene TRBJ2-1; 7 bases match TRBD2. The J segment lost 2 bases and the V segment lost 5 bases, leaving 3 bases of the junction unmatched. CDR1 is SGHTA and CDR2 is FQGNSA in the germline V gene. The CDR3 has 14 amino acids. CDR3 coding DNA: TGTGCCAGCAGCCCGCGGGGGACCTACAATGAGCAGTTCTTC. The encoded protein is CASSPRGTYNEQFF. The complete variable domain, with remaining parts taken from reference TRBV7-2 and TRBJ2-1, reads GAGVSQSPSNKVTEKGKDVELRCDPISGHTALYWYRQSLGQGLEFLIYFQGNSAPDKSGLPSDRFSAERTGGSVSTLTIQRTQQEDSAVYLCASSPRGTYNEQFFGPGTRLTVL.

The chain recombines TRBV5-6 with TRBJ1-6, with 8 bases that match TRBD1. V gave up 4 bases and J gave up 3 bases; unmatched junction bases: 6. The germline V gene has CDR1 SGHDT and CDR2 YYEEEE. CDR3 length: 16 residues. In DNA, the CDR3 is TGTGCCAGCAGCGACGGGACAGGAATCTATAATTCACCCCTCCACTTT. It is translated as CASSDGTGIYNSPLHF.

This chain uses TRBV6-4 with TRBJ2-1; 10 positions agree with TRBD2. Losses at the gene ends were 4 bases for V and 3 bases for J; bases not matched to a gene: 9. This CDR3 contains 17 residues. Germline V CDR1 and CDR2: MRHNA, SNTAGT. The CDR3: CASSVNPSGSLYNEQFF. Here the CDR3 DNA reads TGTGCCAGCAGTGTAAACCCTAGCGGGAGCCTCTACAATGAGCAGTTCTTC.

The CDR3 loop reads CASNLGSDSSGANVLTF. The CDR3 bases are TGTGCCAGCAATCTTGGGTCAGACTCCTCTGGGGCCAACGTCCTGACTTTC. The rearrangement joins TRBV11-2 to TRBJ2-6, with D hard to call. Germline CDR1 reads SGHAT; CDR2 reads FQNNGV. There are 17 residues in the CDR3. Trimming left V 7 bases short and J 0 bases short, with 16 bases between. Combining the CDR3 with reference TRBV11-2 and TRBJ2-6 gives the whole variable domain EAGVAQSPRYKIIEKRQSVAFWCNPISGHATLYWYQQILGQGPKLLIQFQNNGVVDDSQLPKDRFSAERLKGVDSTLKIQPAKLEDSAVYLCASNLGSDSSGANVLTFGAGSRLTVL.

Concerning this clone itself: Other nucleotide sequences from this sample produce the same CDR3. The DNA of the CDR3 is TGCGCCAGCAGCCAAGATCCAGGGTCCTACGAGCAGTACTTC. This translates into CASSQDPGSYEQYF. V and J are TRBV4-3 and TRBJ2-7; TRBD1 is a possible D gene (5 bases). Trimming pared 0 bases from V and 1 base from J, leaving 7 bases between. The CDR3 is 14 amino acids. Germline loops: CDR1 LGHNA, CDR2 YSLEER.